This T cell receptor beta chain was retrieved from a study of T cell changes during pregnancy in multiple sclerosis. Sequencing used immunoSEQ multiplex PCR; TCRdb keeps in-frame clones, though not all of them. The sample lists 35,000 or so clones; approximately 90% were seen once. V was pared by 6 bases and J by 4 bases, with 16 bases between. CDR1 and CDR2 from the germline V gene are SGHRS and YFSETQ. CDR3 length: 14 residues. Here the sequenced sample was peripheral blood, taken in the second trimester of pregnancy. The chain combines TRBV5-1 with TRBJ1-1; tentative D call: TRBD1 (6 bases). This TCR came from a female donor in good health, enrolled as a control in a pregnancy study. This CDR3 reads CASNIAGAATEAFF. Here the CDR3 DNA reads TGCGCCAGCAACATCGCGGGGGCGGCCACTGAAGCTTTCTTT. The whole variable domain, filled in from reference TRBV5-1 and TRBJ1-1, reads KAGVTQTPRYLIKTRGQQVTLSCSPISGHRSVSWYQQTPGQGLQFLFEYFSETQRNKGNFPGRFSGRQFSNSRSEMNVSTLELGDSALYLCASNIAGAATEAFFGQGTRLTVV.